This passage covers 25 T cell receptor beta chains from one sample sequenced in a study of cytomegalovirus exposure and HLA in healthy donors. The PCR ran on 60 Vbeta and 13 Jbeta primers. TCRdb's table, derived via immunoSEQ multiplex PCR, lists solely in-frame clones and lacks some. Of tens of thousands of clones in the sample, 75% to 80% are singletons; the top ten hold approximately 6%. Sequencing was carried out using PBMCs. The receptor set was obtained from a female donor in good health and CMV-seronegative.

The CDR3 region has the DNA TGTGCCAGCAGCTTGGCCGGGGTCCCAGGGGGTGGCTACACCTTC. This gives the protein CASSLAGVPGGGYTF. This rearrangement joins TRBV5-4 to TRBJ1-2, with TRBD1 identical over 7 bases. Germline V lookup: CDR1 SGHNT, CDR2 YYREEE (reference sequence). CDR3 size: 15 residues. V lost 0 bases to trimming and J lost 7 bases; unmatched junction nucleotides: 9.

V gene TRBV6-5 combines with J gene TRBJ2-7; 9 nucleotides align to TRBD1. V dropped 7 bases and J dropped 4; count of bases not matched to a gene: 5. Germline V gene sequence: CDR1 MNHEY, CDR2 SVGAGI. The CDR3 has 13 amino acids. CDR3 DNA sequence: TGTGCCAGCACTGGACAGGGGCATTACGAGCAGTACTTC. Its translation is CASTGQGHYEQYF.

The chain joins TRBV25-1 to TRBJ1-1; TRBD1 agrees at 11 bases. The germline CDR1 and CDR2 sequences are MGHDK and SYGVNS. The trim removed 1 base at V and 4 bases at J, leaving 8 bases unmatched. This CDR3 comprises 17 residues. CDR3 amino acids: CASSELGGGTGGTEAFF. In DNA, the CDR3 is TGTGCCAGCAGTGAATTAGGGGGGGGGACAGGGGGCACTGAAGCTTTCTTT.

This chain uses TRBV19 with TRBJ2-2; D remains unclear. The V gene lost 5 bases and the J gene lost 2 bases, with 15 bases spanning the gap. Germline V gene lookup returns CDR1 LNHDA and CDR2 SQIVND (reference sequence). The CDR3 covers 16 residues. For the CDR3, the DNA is TGTGCCAGTAGTGCCAGGCCTAATCTAAACACCGGGGAGCTGTTTTTT. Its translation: CASSARPNLNTGELFF.

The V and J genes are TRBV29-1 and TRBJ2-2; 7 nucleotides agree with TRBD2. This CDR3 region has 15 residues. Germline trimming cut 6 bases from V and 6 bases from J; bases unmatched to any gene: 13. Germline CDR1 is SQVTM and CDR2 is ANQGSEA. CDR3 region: CSVPVGGSSAGELFF. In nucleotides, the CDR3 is TGCAGCGTACCCGTGGGGGGGAGTAGTGCCGGGGAGCTGTTTTTT.

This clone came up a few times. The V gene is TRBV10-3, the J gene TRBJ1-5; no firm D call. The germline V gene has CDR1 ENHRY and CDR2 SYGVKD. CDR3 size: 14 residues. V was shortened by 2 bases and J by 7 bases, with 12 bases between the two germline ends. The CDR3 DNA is TGTGCCATCAGTGAGCGGGAGGTGCCGCAGCCCCAGCATTTT. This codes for CAISEREVPQPQHF.

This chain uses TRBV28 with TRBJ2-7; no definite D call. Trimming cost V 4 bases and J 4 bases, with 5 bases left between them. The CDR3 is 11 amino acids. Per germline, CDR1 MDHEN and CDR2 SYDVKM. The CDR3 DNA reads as TGTGCCAGCAGTTGGGCTTACGAGCAGTACTTC. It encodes CASSWAYEQYF.

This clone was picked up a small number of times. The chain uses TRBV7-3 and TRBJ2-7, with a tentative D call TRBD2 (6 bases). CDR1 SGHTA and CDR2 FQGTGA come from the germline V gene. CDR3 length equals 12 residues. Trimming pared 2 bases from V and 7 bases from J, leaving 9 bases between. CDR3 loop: CASSLPGREQYF. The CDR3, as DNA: TGTGCCAGCAGCTTACCAGGGAGGGAGCAGTACTTC. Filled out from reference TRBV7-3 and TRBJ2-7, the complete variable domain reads GAGVSQTPSNKVTEKGKYVELRCDPISGHTALYWYRQSLGQGPEFLIYFQGTGAADDSGLPNDRFFAVRPEGSVSTLKIQRTERGDSAVYLCASSLPGREQYFGPGTRLTVT.

The CDR3 region has the DNA TGTGCCAGTAGTAAAGGACAGGGTGGGTCATCCTACGAGCAGTACTTC. This codes for CASSKGQGGSSYEQYF. The chain couples TRBV19 to TRBJ2-7, with 8 positions matching TRBD1. The length of the CDR3 is 16 residues. The ends lost 4 bases at V and 1 base at J; junction bases unmatched: 9. Looked up from germline, CDR1 is LNHDA and CDR2 is SQIVND (reference sequence).

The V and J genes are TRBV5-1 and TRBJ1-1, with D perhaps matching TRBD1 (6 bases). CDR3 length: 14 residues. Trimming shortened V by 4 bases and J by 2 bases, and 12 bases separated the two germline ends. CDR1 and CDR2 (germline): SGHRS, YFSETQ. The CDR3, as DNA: TGCGCCAGCAGCCTCCGGACAGTCAACACTGAAGCTTTCTTT. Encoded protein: CASSLRTVNTEAFF.

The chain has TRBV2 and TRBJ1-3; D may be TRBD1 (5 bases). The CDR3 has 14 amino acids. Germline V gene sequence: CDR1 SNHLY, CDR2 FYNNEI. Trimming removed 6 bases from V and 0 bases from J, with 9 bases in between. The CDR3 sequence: CASRQALSGNTIYF. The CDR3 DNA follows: TGTGCCAGCAGACAGGCCCTCTCTGGAAACACCATATATTTT.

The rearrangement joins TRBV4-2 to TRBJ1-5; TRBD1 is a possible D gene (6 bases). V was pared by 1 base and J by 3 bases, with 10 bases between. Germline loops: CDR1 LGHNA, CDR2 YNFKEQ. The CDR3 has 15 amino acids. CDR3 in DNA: TGTGCCAGCAGCCAAGCAACAGGGAACAATCAGCCCCAGCATTTT. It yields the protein CASSQATGNNQPQHF.

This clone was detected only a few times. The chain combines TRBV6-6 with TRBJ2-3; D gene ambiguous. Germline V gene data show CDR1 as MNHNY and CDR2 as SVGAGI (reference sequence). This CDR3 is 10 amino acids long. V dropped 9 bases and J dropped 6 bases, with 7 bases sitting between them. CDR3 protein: CASGPDTQYF. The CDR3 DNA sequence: TGTGCCAGTGGGCCGGATACGCAGTATTTT.

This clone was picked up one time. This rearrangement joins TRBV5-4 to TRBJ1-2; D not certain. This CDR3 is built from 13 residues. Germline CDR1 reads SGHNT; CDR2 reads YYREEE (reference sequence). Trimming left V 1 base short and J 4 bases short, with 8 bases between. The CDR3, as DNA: TGTGCCAGCAGCTTGCAGCCAGGCTATGGCTACACCTTC. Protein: CASSLQPGYGYTF.

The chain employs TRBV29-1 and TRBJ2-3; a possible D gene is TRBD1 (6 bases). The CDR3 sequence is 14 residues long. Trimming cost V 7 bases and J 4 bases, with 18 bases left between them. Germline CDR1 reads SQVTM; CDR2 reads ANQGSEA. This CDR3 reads CSANIGNRADTQYF. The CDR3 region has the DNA TGCAGCGCCAACATAGGAAACAGGGCAGATACGCAGTATTTT.

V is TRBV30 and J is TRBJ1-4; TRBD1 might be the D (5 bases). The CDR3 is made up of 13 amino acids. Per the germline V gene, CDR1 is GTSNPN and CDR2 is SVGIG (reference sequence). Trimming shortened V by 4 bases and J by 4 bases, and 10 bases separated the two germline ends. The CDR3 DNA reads TGTGCCTGGATGCGGGGGGATAATGAAAAACTGTTTTTT. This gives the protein CAWMRGDNEKLFF.

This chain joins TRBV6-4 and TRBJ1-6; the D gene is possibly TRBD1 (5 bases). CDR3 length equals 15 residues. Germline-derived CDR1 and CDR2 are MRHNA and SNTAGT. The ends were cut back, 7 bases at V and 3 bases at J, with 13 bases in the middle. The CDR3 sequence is CASNKQDHYNSPLHF. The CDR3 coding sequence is TGTGCCAGCAACAAACAGGACCACTATAATTCACCCCTCCACTTT.

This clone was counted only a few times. CDR3 in amino acids: CAWSVRGSGANVLTF. The CDR3 region has the DNA TGTGCCTGGAGTGTAAGAGGGTCTGGGGCCAACGTCCTGACTTTC. The chain uses TRBV30 and TRBJ2-6; D is perhaps TRBD2 (5 bases). This CDR3 region has 15 residues. Trimming left V 0 bases short and J 1 base short, with 7 bases between. Germline values: CDR1 GTSNPN, CDR2 SVGIG (reference sequence).

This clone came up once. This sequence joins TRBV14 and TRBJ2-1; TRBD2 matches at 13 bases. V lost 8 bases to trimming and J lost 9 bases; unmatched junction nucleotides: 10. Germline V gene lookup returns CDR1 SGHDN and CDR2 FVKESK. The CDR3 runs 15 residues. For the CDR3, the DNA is TGTGCCAGCCGGAGCGGAGGACTAGCGGGAGTTGAGCAGTTCTTC. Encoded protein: CASRSGGLAGVEQFF.

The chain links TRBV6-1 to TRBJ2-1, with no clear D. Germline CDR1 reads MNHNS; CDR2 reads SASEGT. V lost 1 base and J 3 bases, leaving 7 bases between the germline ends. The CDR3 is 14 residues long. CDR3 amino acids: CASSEDLNYNEQFF. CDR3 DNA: TGTGCCAGCAGTGAAGATCTTAACTACAATGAGCAGTTCTTC.

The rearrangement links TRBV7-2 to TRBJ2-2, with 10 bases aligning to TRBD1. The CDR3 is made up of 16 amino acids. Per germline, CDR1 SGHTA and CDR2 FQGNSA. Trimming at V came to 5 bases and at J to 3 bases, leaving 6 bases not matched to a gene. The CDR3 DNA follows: TGTGCCAGCAGCACTATGGACAGGGGGTACACCGGGGAGCTGTTTTTT. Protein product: CASSTMDRGYTGELFF. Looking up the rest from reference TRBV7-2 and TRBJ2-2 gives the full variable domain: GAGVSQSPSNKVTEKGKDVELRCDPISGHTALYWYRQSLGQGLEFLIYFQGNSAPDKSGLPSDRFSAERTGGSVSTLTIQRTQQEDSAVYLCASSTMDRGYTGELFFGEGSRLTVL.

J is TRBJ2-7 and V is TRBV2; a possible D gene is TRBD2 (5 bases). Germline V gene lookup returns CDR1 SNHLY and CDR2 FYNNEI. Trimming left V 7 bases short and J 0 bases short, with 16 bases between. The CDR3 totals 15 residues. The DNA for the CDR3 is TGTGCCAGCACGGCCGGGCCCCGGGGCTCCTACGAGCAGTACTTC. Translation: CASTAGPRGSYEQYF.

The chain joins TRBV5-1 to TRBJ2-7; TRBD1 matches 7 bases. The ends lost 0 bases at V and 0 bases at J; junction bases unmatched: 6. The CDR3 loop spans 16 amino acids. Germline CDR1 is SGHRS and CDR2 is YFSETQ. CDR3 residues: CASSLGGQLLSYEQYF. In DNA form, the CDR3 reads TGCGCCAGCAGCTTGGGGGGACAGCTCCTCTCCTACGAGCAGTACTTC.

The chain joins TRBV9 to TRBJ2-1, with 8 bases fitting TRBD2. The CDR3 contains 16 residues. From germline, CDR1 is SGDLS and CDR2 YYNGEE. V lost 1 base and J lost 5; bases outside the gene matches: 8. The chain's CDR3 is CASSVWAGRGDNEQFF. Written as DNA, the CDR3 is TGTGCCAGCAGCGTATGGGCGGGGCGGGGGGACAATGAGCAGTTCTTC.

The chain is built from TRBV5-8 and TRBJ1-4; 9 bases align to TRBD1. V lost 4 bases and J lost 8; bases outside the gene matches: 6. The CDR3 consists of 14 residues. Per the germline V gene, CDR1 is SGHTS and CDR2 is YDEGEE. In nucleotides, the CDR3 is TGTGCCAGCAGCACGGGACAGGGATACGAAAAACTGTTTTTT. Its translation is CASSTGQGYEKLFF.